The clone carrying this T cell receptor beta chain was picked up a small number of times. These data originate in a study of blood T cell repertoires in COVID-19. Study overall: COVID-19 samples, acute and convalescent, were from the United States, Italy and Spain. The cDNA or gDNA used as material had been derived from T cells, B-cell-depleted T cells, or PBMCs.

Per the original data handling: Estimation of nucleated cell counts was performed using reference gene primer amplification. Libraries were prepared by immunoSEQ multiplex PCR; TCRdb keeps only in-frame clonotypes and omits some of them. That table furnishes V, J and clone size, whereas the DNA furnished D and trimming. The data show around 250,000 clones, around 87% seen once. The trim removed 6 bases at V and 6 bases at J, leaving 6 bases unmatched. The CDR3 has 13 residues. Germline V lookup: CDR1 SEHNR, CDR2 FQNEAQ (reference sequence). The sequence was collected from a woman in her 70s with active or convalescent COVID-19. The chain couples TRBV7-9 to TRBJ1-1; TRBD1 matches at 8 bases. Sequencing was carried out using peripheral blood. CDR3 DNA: TGTGCCAGCAGTTCCACACAGGGGGCTGAAGCTTTCTTT. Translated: CASSSTQGAEAFF.